The 17 T cell receptor beta chains listed next were all sequenced from one sample in a study of CD8 T cells in ankylosing spondylitis. One entry per CDR3 protein, called by TCRdb with MiXCR from the 5' RACE reads. The sample has approximately 290,000 distinct CDR3 sequences, about a fifth seen once; the top ten hold 3.5% to 4.5%. The sequenced material came from blood, either unsorted or a sorted T cell fraction (not recorded which). These receptor sequences come from a female donor with ankylosing spondylitis or in good health (not recorded which).

This clonotype was counted only a few times. The rearrangement uses TRBV25-1 and TRBJ2-1; the D gene is possibly TRBD1 (5 bases). CDR1 is MGHDK and CDR2 is SYGVNS in the germline V gene. The CDR3 sequence is 15 residues long. V lost 7 bases and J lost 1, with 14 bases in between. The CDR3 nucleotides are TGTGCCAGCACCCCCCAGGGTGGTTCCTACAATGAGCAGTTCTTC. Amino acids: CASTPQGGSYNEQFF.

The chain carries TRBV12-3 or TRBV12-4 and TRBJ1-1; 7 nucleotides line up with TRBD1. V lost 5 bases to trimming and J lost 4 bases; unmatched junction nucleotides: 16. The CDR3 extends over 17 amino acids. The CDR3 sequence: CASSLTGQPGQGTEAFF. CDR3 DNA: TGTGCCAGCAGTCTGACGGGACAGCCAGGGCAGGGCACTGAAGCTTTCTTT.

The chain uses TRBV6-1 and TRBJ2-5; no clear D gene. Trimming took 6 bases from V and 3 from J, leaving 14 bases between them. The CDR3 loop spans 14 amino acids. Germline V gene lookup returns CDR1 MNHNS and CDR2 SASEGT. The CDR3 DNA follows: TGTGCCAGCAGCCGTTGGCAGCTGGAAGAGACCCAGTACTTC. This sequence encodes CASSRWQLEETQYF.

The V call is TRBV5-1, the J call TRBJ2-7, with no clear D. CDR1 and CDR2 (germline): SGHRS, YFSETQ. The CDR3 totals 14 residues. V gave up 0 bases and J gave up 3 bases, with 10 bases separating them. The CDR3 nucleotides read TGCGCCAGCAGCTTGGTCGGTCCGCTCTACGAGCAGTACTTC. Its translation: CASSLVGPLYEQYF.

This clonotype was counted many times. Because it lacks the conserved phenylalanine or tryptophan at the end, this CDR3 is likely a read error. No DNA is shown, since the ends of the CDR3 on it are uncertain; the CDR3 is the one TCRdb lists. This chain connects TRBV7-2 to TRBJ2-1; TRBD1 is taken as the D call from the table, unchecked against the DNA. Per germline, CDR1 SGHTA and CDR2 FQGNSA. The CDR3 has 10 amino acids, counting both end residues. The CDR3 sequence: CASSLGGSRA.

The chain recombines TRBV7-9 with TRBJ2-7; 14 bases are a match to TRBD2. Looked up from germline, CDR1 is SEHNR and CDR2 is FQNEAQ (reference sequence). V was clipped by 1 base and J by 4 bases; unmatched bases: 3. There are 16 residues in the CDR3. CDR3: CASSLGGLAGEYEQYF. The CDR3 DNA is TGTGCCAGCAGCTTAGGGGGACTAGCGGGAGAGTACGAGCAGTACTTC.

The chain links TRBV6-1 to TRBJ2-7; 8 bases agree with TRBD1. Trimming cost V 6 bases and J 2 bases; bases outside gene matches: 12. This CDR3 is 16 amino acids long. CDR1 and CDR2 from the germline V gene are MNHNS and SASEGT. The CDR3 loop is CASSRFTGGITYEQYF. The CDR3 DNA sequence: TGTGCCAGCAGCCGATTCACAGGGGGAATTACCTACGAGCAGTACTTC.

The rearrangement uses TRBV7-2 and TRBJ2-7; D is ambiguous. V lost 5 bases and J lost 4, with 12 bases in between. Germline V CDR1 and CDR2: SGHTA, FQGNSA. The CDR3 is 13 amino acids. DNA for the CDR3: TGTGCCAGCAGCACCCGACCCAGTTACGAGCAGTACTTC. Its translation: CASSTRPSYEQYF.

This clonotype was picked up many times. The chain uses TRBV12-3 or TRBV12-4 and TRBJ2-1, with TRBD2 matching 7 bases. Losses at the gene ends were 7 bases for V and 5 bases for J; bases not matched to a gene: 11. CDR3 length: 15 amino acids. The CDR3 DNA is TGTGCCAGCAATGCCCAAGCGGGAAGGGACAATGAGCAGTTCTTC. It codes for CASNAQAGRDNEQFF.

The rearrangement links TRBV6-1 to TRBJ2-6; no reliable D call. Germline CDR1 reads MNHNS; CDR2 reads SASEGT. V shed 6 bases and J shed 0 bases, with 9 bases lying between them. The CDR3 is made up of 15 amino acids. The CDR3 nucleotides read TGTGCCAGCAGACCTTACAGCTCTGGGGCCAACGTCCTGACTTTC. This codes for CASRPYSSGANVLTF.

This clonotype occurred many times. The chain recombines TRBV6-5 with TRBJ1-5; D gene unclear. V was cut by 0 bases and J by 3 bases, with 9 bases left in between. The CDR3 sequence is 15 residues long. Germline CDR1 reads MNHEY; CDR2 reads SVGAGI. The CDR3 here is CASSYSWAFNQPQHF. In DNA, the CDR3 is TGTGCCAGCAGTTACTCTTGGGCTTTCAATCAGCCCCAGCATTTT.

This clonotype was found a few times. The chain joins TRBV24-1 to TRBJ2-1; D not certain. Trimming left V 0 bases short and J 5 bases short, with 7 bases between. Germline values: CDR1 KGHDR, CDR2 SFDVKD. There are 14 residues in the CDR3. The CDR3 DNA sequence: TGTGCCACCAGTGATTTGAGCTCTGACAATGAGCAGTTCTTC. Translating it yields CATSDLSSDNEQFF.

This clonotype was found a few times. The genes are TRBV10-3 and TRBJ1-4; D gene unclear. This CDR3 has 13 residues. Per germline, CDR1 ENHRY and CDR2 SYGVKD. With 10 bases removed from V and 0 bases from J, the gap between germline ends came to 9 bases. The CDR3 DNA follows: TGTGCCACCTCGGGGACAACTAATGAAAAACTGTTTTTT. This encodes CATSGTTNEKLFF.

This clonotype was observed a handful of times. The V gene is TRBV5-6, the J gene TRBJ2-1; D uncertain. CDR1 and CDR2 from the germline V gene are SGHDT and YYEEEE. The CDR3 length is 16 residues. The V gene lost 1 base and the J gene lost 5 bases, with 16 bases spanning the gap. The CDR3 is CASSLLFRVTHNEQFF. DNA of the CDR3: TGTGCCAGCAGCTTGTTATTTAGGGTCACCCACAATGAGCAGTTCTTC.

This clonotype has a count of ten or more. The chain recombines TRBV29-1 with TRBJ2-7, with 7 bases that match TRBD1. CDR3 length: 13 residues. With V trimmed by 7 bases and J by 0 bases, 6 bases remained unmatched. Germline CDR1 reads SQVTM; CDR2 reads ANQGSEA. CDR3 coding DNA: TGCAGCGCTGGGGGACAGTTCTCCTACGAGCAGTACTTC. Protein: CSAGGQFSYEQYF.

This clonotype has at least ten counts. V is TRBV5-1 and J is TRBJ2-7; D unclear. The CDR3 is 13 amino acids. V dropped 7 bases and J dropped 0 bases, with 11 bases sitting between them. CDR1 is SGHRS, CDR2 YFSETQ, per germline. The CDR3 here is CASAGLISYEQYF. The CDR3 coding sequence is TGCGCCAGCGCCGGGCTTATCTCCTACGAGCAGTACTTC. The full variable domain, with the rest looked up from reference TRBV5-1 and TRBJ2-7, is KAGVTQTPRYLIKTRGQQVTLSCSPISGHRSVSWYQQTPGQGLQFLFEYFSETQRNKGNFPGRFSGRQFSNSRSEMNVSTLELGDSALYLCASAGLISYEQYFGPGTRLTVT.

This clonotype was recorded a few times. This chain uses TRBV20-1 with TRBJ1-4; 8 nucleotides line up with TRBD1. V shed 3 bases and J 8 bases; nucleotides not matched to a gene: 8. CDR1 is DFQATT and CDR2 is SNEGSKA in the germline V gene (reference sequence). The CDR3 covers 14 residues. CDR3 bases: TGCAGTGCTAGGGACAGGGTTCTGGGGGAAAAACTGTTTTTT. It is translated as CSARDRVLGEKLFF.